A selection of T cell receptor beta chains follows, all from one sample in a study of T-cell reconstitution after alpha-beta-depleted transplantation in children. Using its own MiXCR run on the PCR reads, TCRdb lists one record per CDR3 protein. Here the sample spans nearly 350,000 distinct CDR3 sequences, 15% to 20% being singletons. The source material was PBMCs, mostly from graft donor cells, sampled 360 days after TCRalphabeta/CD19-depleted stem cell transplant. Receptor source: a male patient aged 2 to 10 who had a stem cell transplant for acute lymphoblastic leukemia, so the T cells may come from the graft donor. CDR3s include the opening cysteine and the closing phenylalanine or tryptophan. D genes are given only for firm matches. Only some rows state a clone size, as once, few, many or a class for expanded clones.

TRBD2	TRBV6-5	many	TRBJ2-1	CASSSPTSGFYNEQFF	TGTGCCAGCAGTTCCCCGACTAGCGGGTTCTACAATGAGCAGTTCTTC
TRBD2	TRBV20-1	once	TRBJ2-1	CSASGRANNEQFF	TGCAGTGCTAGCGGGAGGGCCAACAATGAGCAGTTCTTC
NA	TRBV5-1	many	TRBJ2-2	CASSTRTNTGELFF	TGCGCCAGCAGCACCCGGACTAACACCGGGGAGCTGTTTTTT
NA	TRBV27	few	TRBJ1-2	CASSSSSTGLGYTF	TGTGCCAGCAGTTCGTCCTCGACAGGACTTGGCTACACCTTC
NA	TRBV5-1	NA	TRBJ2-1	CASSQGVDEQFF	TGCGCCAGCAGCCAAGGGGTGGATGAGCAGTTCTTC
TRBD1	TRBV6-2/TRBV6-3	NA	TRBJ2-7	CASSYPDRGVYEQYF	TGTGCCAGCAGTTACCCGGACAGGGGGGTTTACGAGCAGTACTTC
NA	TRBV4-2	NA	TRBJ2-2	CASSQGQEVPNTGELFF	TGTGCCAGCAGCCAAGGACAGGAGGTACCGAACACCGGGGAGCTGTTTTTT
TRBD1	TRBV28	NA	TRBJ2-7	CASSFGDSSWVFEQYF	TGTGCCAGCAGTTTCGGGGACAGCTCTTGGGTATTCGAGCAGTACTTC
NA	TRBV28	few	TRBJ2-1	CAPDPDTEHNEQFF	TGTGCCCCGGATCCAGATACAGAGCACAATGAGCAGTTCTTC
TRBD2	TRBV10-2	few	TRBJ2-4	CASSESPPGLATKNIQYF	TGCGCCAGCAGTGAGTCTCCCCCGGGACTAGCTACTAAAAACATTCAGTACTTC
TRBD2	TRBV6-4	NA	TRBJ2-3	CASSGTSGTNTQYF	TGTGCCAGCAGTGGGACTAGCGGCACAAATACGCAGTATTTT
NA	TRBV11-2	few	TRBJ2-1	CASSLNRQYNEQFF	TGTGCCAGCAGCCTAAATAGGCAGTACAATGAGCAGTTCTTC
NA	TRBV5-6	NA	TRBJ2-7	CASSNSLNHYEQYF	TGTGCCAGCAGCAACTCACTAAACCACTACGAGCAGTACTTC
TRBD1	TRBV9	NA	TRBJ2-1	CASSSPGQGAPNEQFF	TGTGCCAGCAGCTCCCCGGGACAGGGTGCTCCTAATGAGCAGTTCTTC
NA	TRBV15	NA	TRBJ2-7	CATSVQRSRYEQYF	TGTGCCACCTCTGTTCAACGGAGTCGGTACGAGCAGTACTTC
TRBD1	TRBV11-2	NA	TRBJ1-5	CASSLDLQGAQPQHF	TGTGCCAGCAGCTTAGATCTACAGGGGGCACAGCCCCAGCATTTT
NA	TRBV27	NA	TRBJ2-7	CASSLTASGSSYEQYF	TGTGCCAGCAGTTTAACCGCCAGCGGGTCCTCCTACGAGCAGTACTTC
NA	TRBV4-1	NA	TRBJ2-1	CASSPLLALPLHGEQFF	TGCGCCAGCAGCCCCCTCTTGGCCCTTCCTTTGCACGGTGAGCAGTTCTTC
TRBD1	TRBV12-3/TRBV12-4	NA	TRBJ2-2	CASSKGGQGPTGELFF	TGTGCCAGCAGCAAAGGGGGACAGGGACCCACCGGGGAGCTGTTTTTT
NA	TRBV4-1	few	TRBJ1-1	CASRQGRRGNTEAFF	TGCGCCAGCAGGCAAGGCAGGCGGGGGAACACTGAAGCTTTCTTT
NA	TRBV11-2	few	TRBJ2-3	CASSLDGWEFSGDTQYF	TGTGCCAGCAGCCTAGACGGGTGGGAGTTTTCGGGAGATACGCAGTATTTT
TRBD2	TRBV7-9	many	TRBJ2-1	CASSLIAGGYNEQFF	TGTGCCAGCAGTCTAATAGCGGGAGGCTACAATGAGCAGTTCTTC
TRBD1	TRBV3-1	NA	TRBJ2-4	CASSHAGTGRDIQYF	TGTGCCAGCAGCCACGCCGGGACAGGGCGCGACATTCAGTACTTC
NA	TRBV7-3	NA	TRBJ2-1	CASSRDEYNEQFF	TGTGCCAGCAGCCGGGACGAGTACAATGAGCAGTTCTTC
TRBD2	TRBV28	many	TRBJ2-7	CASSFWREGRDEQYF	TGTGCCAGCAGTTTTTGGCGGGAGGGCCGAGACGAGCAGTACTTC
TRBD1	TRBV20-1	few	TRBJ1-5	CSAQTGGGQPQHF	TGCAGTGCTCAGACAGGGGGCGGACAGCCCCAGCATTTT
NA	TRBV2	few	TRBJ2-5	CASSEDRQETQYF	TGTGCCAGCAGTGAAGACCGACAAGAGACCCAGTACTTC
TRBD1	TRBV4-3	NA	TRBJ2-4	CASSEDRTLAKNIQYF	TGCGCCAGCAGCGAGGACAGGACCTTAGCCAAAAACATTCAGTACTTC
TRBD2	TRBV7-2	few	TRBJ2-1	CASSFGQREARNEQFF	TGTGCCAGCAGCTTCGGTCAGCGGGAGGCCCGGAATGAGCAGTTCTTC
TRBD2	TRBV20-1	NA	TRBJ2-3	CSARTSGVTDTQYF	TGCAGTGCTAGAACTAGCGGGGTTACAGATACGCAGTATTTT
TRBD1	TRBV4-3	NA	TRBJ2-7	CASSQDPVDRGSEQYF	TGCGCCAGCAGCCAAGATCCTGTGGACAGGGGATCCGAGCAGTACTTC
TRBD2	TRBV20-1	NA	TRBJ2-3	CSARDILAGATDTQYF	TGCAGTGCTAGAGACATACTAGCGGGAGCGACAGATACGCAGTATTTT
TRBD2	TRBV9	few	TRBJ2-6	CASSVALAGASGANVLTF	TGTGCCAGCAGCGTAGCTTTGGCGGGAGCCTCTGGGGCCAACGTCCTGACTTTC
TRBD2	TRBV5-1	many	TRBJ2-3	CASSSQLAGVTDTQYF	TGCGCCAGCAGCTCCCAACTAGCGGGAGTCACAGATACGCAGTATTTT
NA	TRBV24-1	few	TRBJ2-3	CATSDLGPGDTQYF	TGTGCCACCAGTGATTTGGGACCTGGAGATACGCAGTATTTT
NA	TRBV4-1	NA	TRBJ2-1	CASRVVDSRYNEQFF	TGCGCCAGCAGGGTCGTGGACTCCCGGTACAATGAGCAGTTCTTC
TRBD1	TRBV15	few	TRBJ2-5	CATSSGDSQETQYF	TGTGCCACCAGCAGCGGGGACAGCCAAGAGACCCAGTACTTC
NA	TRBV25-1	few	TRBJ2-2	CASSEGGTGNTGELFF	TGTGCCAGCAGTGAGGGAGGGACAGGGAACACCGGGGAGCTGTTTTTT
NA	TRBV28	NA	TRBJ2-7	CASSLSPRRYEQYF	TGTGCCAGCAGTTTGAGCCCCCGGAGGTACGAGCAGTACTTC
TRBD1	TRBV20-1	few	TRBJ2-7	CSARDGTGQPNGGFSYEQYF	TGCAGTGCTAGAGATGGGACGGGACAGCCAAACGGTGGGTTCTCCTACGAGCAGTACTTC
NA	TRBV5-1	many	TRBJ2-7	CASTRGGSYEQYF	TGCGCCAGCACCCGTGGGGGCAGCTACGAGCAGTACTTC
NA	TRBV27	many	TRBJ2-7	CASSLRGVSSYEQYF	TGTGCCAGCAGTTTAAGGGGGGTTAGCTCCTACGAGCAGTACTTC
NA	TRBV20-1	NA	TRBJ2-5	CSARGRLAETQYF	TGCAGTGCTAGAGGGAGGTTAGCGGAGACCCAGTACTTC
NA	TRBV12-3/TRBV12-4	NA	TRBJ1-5	CASALGGDYSTDTQHF	TGTGCCAGCGCCTTGGGCGGGGACTATTCCACAGATACGCAGCATTTT
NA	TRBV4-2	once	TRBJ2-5	CASSLFVGRETQYF	TGTGCCAGCAGTCTCTTTGTGGGGCGCGAGACCCAGTACTTC
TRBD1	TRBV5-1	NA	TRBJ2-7	CASSYNPLGQSSYEQYF	TGCGCCAGCAGCTACAATCCACTGGGACAGAGCTCCTACGAGCAGTACTTC